The 2 T cell receptor beta chains reported below all come from one sample, sequenced in a study of OX40 agonist ivuxolimab in advanced cancers. Repertoires were generated with immunoSEQ multiplex PCR, while TCRdb's copy carries only in-frame clones and drops some. The table includes more than 40,000 clones, approximately 90% detected once. The sample here was CD4+ or CD8+ T cells sorted from blood, taken in a trial of the OX40 agonist ivuxolimab. The receptors come from an adult with an advanced solid tumor such as melanoma, head and neck, liver or kidney cancer.

The rearrangement uses TRBV20-1 and TRBJ2-2; D ambiguous. This CDR3 region has 11 residues. The V end was cut by 2 bases, the J end by 6 bases, with 4 bases between. The V gene's germline CDR1 is DFQATT and CDR2 SNEGSKA (reference sequence). CDR3 sequence: CSARISGELFF. CDR3 DNA: TGCAGTGCTAGAATATCCGGGGAGCTGTTTTTT.

This clone was seen only once. CDR3 bases: TGTGCCAGCAGCTTGGACTTCTCCTACGAGCAGTACTTC. It specifies CASSLDFSYEQYF. This sequence joins TRBV5-4 and TRBJ2-7; D is undetermined. This CDR3 has 13 amino acids. V was cut by 0 bases and J by 0 bases, with 4 bases left in between. CDR1 is SGHNT and CDR2 is YYREEE in the germline V gene (reference sequence).